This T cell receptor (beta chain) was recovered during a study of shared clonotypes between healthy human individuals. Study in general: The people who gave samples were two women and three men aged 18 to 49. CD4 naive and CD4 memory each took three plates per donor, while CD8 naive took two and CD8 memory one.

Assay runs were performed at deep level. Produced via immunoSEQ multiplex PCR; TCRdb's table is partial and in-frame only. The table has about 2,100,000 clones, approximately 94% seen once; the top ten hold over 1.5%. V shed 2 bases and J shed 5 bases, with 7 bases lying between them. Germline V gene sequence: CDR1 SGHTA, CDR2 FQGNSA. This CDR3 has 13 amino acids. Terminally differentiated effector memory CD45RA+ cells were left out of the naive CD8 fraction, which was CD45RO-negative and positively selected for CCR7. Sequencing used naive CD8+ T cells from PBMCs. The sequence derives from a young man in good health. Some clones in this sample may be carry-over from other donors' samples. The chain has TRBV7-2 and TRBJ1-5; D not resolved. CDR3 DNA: TGTGCCAGCAGCTTATGGAGGGATCAGCCCCAGCATTTT. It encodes CASSLWRDQPQHF. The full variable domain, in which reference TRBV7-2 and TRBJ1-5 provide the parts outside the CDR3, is GAGVSQSPSNKVTEKGKDVELRCDPISGHTALYWYRQSLGQGLEFLIYFQGNSAPDKSGLPSDRFSAERTGGSVSTLTIQRTQQEDSAVYLCASSLWRDQPQHFGDGTRLSIL.